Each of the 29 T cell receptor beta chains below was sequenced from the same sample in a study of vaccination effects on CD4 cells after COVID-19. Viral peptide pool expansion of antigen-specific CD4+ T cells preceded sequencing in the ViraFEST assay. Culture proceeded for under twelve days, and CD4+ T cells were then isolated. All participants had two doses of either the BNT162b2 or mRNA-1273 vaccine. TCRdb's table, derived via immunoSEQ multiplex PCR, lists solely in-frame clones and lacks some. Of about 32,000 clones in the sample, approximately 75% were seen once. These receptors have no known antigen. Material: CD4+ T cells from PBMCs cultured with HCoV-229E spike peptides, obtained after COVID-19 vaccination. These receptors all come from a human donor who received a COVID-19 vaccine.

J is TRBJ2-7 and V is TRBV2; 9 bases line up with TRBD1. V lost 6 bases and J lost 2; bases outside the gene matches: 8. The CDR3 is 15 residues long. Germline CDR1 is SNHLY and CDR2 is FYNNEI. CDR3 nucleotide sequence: TGTGCCAGCAGACTGGGACAGGGCCAGACCTACGAGCAGTACTTC. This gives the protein CASRLGQGQTYEQYF.

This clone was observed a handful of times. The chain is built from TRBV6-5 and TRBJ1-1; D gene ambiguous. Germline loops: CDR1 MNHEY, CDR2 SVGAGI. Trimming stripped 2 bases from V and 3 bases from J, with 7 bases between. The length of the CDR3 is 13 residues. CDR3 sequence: CASSYARDTEAFF. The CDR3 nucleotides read TGTGCCAGCAGTTACGCCAGAGACACTGAAGCTTTCTTT.

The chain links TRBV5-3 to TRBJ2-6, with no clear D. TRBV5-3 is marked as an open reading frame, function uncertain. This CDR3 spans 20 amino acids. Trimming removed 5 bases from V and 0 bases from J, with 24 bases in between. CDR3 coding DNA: TGTGCCAGAAGTTTTACTAATTTGGACCGTATAAGCTCTGGGGCCAACGTCCTGACTTTC. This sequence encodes CARSFTNLDRISSGANVLTF.

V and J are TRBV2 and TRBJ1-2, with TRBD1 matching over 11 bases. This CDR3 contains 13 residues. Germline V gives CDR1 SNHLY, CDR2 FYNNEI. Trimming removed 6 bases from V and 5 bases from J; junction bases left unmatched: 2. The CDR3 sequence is CASRGTGGYGYTF. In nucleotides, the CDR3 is TGTGCCAGCAGGGGGACAGGGGGGTATGGCTACACCTTC.

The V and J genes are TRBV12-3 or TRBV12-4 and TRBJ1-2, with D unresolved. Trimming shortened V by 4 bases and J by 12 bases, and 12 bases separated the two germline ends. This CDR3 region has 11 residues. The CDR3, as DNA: TGTGCCAGCAGTTCTACACCCTTCAACACCTTC. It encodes CASSSTPFNTF.

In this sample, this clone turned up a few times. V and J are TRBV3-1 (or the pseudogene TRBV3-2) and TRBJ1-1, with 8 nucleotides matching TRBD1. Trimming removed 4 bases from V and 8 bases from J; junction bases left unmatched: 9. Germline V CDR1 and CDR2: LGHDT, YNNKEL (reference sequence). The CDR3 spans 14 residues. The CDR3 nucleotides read TGTGCCAGCAGCCCCAATCGACAGGGGCGAGAAGCTTTCTTT. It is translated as CASSPNRQGREAFF.

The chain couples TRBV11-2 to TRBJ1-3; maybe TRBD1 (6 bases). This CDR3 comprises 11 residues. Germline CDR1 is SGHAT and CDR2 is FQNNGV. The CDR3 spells CGSGTGNTIYF. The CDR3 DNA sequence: TGTGGTTCCGGGACAGGAAACACCATATATTTT. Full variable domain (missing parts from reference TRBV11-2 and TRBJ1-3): EAGVAQSPRYKIIEKRQSVAFWCNPISGHATLYWYQQILGQGPKLLIQFQNNGVVDDSQLPKDRFSAERLKGVDSTLKIQPAKLEDSAVYLCGSGTGNTIYFGEGSWLTVV.

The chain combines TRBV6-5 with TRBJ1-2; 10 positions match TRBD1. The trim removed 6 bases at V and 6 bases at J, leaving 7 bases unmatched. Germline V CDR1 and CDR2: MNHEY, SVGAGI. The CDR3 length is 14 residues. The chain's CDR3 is CASSPTTGGHGYTF. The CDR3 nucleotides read TGTGCCAGCAGCCCGACGACAGGGGGCCATGGCTACACCTTC.

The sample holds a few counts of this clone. CDR3 in amino acids: CASSSRAQTNYGYTF. The CDR3 DNA is TGCGCCAGCAGCTCGAGGGCCCAGACTAACTATGGCTACACCTTC. The V gene is TRBV5-1, the J gene TRBJ1-2; D ambiguous. The germline V gene encodes CDR1 SGHRS and CDR2 YFSETQ. Trimming shortened V by 3 bases and J by 0 bases, and 12 bases separated the two germline ends. The CDR3 has 15 residues.

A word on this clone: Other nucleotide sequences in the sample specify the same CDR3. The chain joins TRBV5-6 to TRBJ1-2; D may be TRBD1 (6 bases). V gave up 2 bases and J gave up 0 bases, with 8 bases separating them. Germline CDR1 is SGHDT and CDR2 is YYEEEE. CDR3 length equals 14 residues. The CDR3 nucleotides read TGTGCCAGCAGCTTACAGGGTACTAACTATGGCTACACCTTC. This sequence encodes CASSLQGTNYGYTF.

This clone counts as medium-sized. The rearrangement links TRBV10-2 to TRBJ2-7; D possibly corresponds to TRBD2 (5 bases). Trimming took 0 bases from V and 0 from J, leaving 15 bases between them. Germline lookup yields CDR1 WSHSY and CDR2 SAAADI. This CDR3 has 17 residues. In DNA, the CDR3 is TGCGCCAGCAGTGAGTCGAGTAGACGGGGAAGCTCCTACGAGCAGTACTTC. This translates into CASSESSRRGSSYEQYF.

The CDR3 DNA is TGTGCCAGCAGCAGAACTAGAGCTGCCGGGGAGCTGTTTTTT. This codes for CASSRTRAAGELFF. The J gene is TRBJ2-2, the V gene TRBV5-4, with D possibly being TRBD2 (5 bases). The CDR3 is 14 residues long. V lost 4 bases to trimming and J lost 6 bases, with 13 bases between them. Per germline, CDR1 SGHNT and CDR2 YYREEE (reference sequence).

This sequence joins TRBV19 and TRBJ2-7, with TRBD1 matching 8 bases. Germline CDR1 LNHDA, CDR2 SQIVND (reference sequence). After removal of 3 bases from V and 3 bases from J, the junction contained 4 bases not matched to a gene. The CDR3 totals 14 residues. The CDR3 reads CASSIGGQVYEQYF. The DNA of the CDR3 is TGTGCCAGTAGTATCGGGGGACAGGTCTACGAGCAGTACTTC.

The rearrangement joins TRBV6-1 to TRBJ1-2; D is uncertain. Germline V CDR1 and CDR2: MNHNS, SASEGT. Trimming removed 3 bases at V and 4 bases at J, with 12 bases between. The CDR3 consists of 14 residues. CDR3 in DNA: TGTGCCAGCAGTGACGGAGTAGGGATCTATGGCTACACCTTC. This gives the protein CASSDGVGIYGYTF.

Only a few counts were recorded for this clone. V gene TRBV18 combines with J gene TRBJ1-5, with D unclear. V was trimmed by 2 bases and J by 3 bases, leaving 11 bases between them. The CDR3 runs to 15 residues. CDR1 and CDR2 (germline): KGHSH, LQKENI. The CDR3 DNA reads TGTGCCAGCTCACCAGGAAGGGCCCTCAATCAGCCCCAGCATTTT. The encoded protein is CASSPGRALNQPQHF.

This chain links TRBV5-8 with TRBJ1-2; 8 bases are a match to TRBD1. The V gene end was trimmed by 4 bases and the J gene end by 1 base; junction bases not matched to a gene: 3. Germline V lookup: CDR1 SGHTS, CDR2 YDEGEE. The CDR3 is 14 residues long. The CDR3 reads CASSPTGVNYGYTF. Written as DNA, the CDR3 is TGTGCCAGCAGCCCGACAGGGGTTAACTATGGCTACACCTTC.

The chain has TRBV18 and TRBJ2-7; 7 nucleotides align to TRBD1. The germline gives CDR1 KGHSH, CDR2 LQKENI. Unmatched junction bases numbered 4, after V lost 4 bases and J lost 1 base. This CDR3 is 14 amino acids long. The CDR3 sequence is CASSHRDSSYEQYF. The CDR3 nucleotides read TGTGCCAGCTCACATCGGGACAGTTCCTACGAGCAGTACTTC. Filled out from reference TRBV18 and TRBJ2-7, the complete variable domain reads NAGVMQNPRHLVRRRGQEARLRCSPMKGHSHVYWYRQLPEEGLKFMVYLQKENIIDESGMPKERFSAEFPKEGPSILRIQQVVRGDSAAYFCASSHRDSSYEQYFGPGTRLTVT.

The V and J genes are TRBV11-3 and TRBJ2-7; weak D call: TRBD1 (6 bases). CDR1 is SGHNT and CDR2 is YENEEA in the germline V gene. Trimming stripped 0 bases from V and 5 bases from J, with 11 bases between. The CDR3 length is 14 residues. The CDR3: CASSLEGQSHEQYF. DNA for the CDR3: TGTGCCAGCAGCTTAGAAGGACAGAGCCACGAGCAGTACTTC.

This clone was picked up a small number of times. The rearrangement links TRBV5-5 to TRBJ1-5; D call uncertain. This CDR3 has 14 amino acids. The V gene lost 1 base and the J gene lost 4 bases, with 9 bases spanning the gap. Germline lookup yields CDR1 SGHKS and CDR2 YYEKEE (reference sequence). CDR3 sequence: CASSLYTGNQPQHF. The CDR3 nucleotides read TGTGCCAGCAGCTTGTACACGGGTAATCAGCCCCAGCATTTT.

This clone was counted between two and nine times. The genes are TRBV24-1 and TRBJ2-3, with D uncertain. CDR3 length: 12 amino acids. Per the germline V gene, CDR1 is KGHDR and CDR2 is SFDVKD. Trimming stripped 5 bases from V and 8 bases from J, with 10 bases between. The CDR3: CATSGSFGTQYF. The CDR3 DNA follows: TGTGCCACCAGTGGGTCCTTTGGTACGCAGTATTTT.

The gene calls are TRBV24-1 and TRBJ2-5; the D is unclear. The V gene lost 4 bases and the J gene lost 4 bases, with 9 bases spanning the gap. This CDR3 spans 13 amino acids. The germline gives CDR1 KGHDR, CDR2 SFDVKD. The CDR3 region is CATSDPHTETQYF. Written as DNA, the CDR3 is TGTGCCACCAGTGACCCACATACAGAGACCCAGTACTTC.

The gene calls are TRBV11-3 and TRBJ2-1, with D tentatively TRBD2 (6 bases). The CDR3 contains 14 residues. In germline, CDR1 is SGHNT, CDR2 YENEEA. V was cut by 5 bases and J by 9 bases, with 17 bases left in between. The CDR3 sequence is CASSPMEGGGEQFF. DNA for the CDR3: TGTGCCAGCAGCCCCATGGAGGGAGGAGGTGAGCAGTTCTTC.

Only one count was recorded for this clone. CDR3 sequence: CAISESGTASSYNSPLHF. The CDR3 nucleotides are TGTGCCATCAGTGAGTCTGGGACGGCAAGCTCCTATAATTCACCCCTCCACTTT. The chain has TRBV10-3 and TRBJ1-6; TRBD1 is a possible D gene (5 bases). V shed 0 bases and J shed 0 bases, with 12 bases lying between them. The CDR3 has 18 residues. CDR1 and CDR2 from the germline V gene are ENHRY and SYGVKD.

The CDR3 coding sequence is TGTGCCAGCAGCTTAGTAGTTGAGACCCAGTACTTC. This gives the protein CASSLVVETQYF. This chain uses TRBV7-9 with TRBJ2-5, with no clear D. This CDR3 is built from 12 residues. Germline assignment: CDR1 SEHNR and CDR2 FQNEAQ (reference sequence). Trimming cost V 1 base and J 5 bases, with 5 bases left between them.

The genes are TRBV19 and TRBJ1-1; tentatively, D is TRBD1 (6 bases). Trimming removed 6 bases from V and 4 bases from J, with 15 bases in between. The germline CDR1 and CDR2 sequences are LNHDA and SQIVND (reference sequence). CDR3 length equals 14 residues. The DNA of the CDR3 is TGTGCCAGTAGGGTTGGGGGGCGACGCACTGAAGCTTTCTTT. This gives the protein CASRVGGRRTEAFF.

The CDR3 sequence is CASSPTDSTDTQYF. The CDR3 DNA reads as TGCGCCAGCAGCCCCACTGACTCCACAGATACGCAGTATTTT. The V and J genes are TRBV5-1 and TRBJ2-3, with D unclear. CDR1 is SGHRS, CDR2 YFSETQ, per germline. The V and J ends lost 4 bases and 2 bases respectively, with 11 bases between them. CDR3 size: 14 residues.

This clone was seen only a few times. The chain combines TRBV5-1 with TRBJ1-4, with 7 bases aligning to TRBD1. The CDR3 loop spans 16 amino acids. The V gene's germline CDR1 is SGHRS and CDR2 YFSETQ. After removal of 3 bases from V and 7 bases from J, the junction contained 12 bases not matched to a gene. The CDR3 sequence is CASSSSGAGGGEKLFF. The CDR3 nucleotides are TGCGCCAGCAGCTCCTCGGGGGCAGGGGGGGGTGAAAAACTGTTTTTT.

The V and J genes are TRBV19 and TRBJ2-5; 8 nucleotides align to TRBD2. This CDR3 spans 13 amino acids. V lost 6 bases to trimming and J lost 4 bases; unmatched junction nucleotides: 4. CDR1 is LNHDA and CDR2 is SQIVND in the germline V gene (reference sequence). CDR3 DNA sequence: TGTGCCAGTAGAGCGGGAGTACTAGAGACCCAGTACTTC. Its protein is CASRAGVLETQYF.

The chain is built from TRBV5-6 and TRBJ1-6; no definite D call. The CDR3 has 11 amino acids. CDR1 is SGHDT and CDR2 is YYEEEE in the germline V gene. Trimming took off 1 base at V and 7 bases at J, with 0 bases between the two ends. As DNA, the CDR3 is TGTGCCAGCAGCTTGAATTCACCCCTCCACTTT. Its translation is CASSLNSPLHF. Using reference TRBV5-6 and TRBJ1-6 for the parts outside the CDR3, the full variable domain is DAGVTQSPTHLIKTRGQQVTLRCSPKSGHDTVSWYQQALGQGPQFIFQYYEEEERQRGNFPDRFSGHQFPNYSSELNVNALLLGDSALYLCASSLNSPLHFGNGTRLTVT.